Listed below are T cell receptor beta chains from one sample, sequenced in a study of blood T cells in healthy people across ages. TCRdb reprocessed the 5' RACE reads via MiXCR and lists one record per CDR3 protein. The table shows over 600,000 distinct CDR3 sequences, with 45% to 70% occurring only once. Source material: blood. All receptors derive from a man in his forties or fifties in good health. The CDR3 runs from the conserved cysteine through the conserved F or W. A D gene is named only where the DNA matches it firmly. The listing skips clone size in some rows; elsewhere it reads once, few, many or a size class.

TRBJ2-1 TRBD2 TRBV27 - 13 CASNNRLADEQFF TGTGCCAGCAACAATCGACTAGCTGATGAGCAGTTCTTC
TRBJ2-3 TRBD1 TRBV28 - 15 CVSSLTGFGTDTQYF TGTGTCAGCAGTTTGACAGGGTTCGGCACAGATACGCAGTATTTT
TRBJ1-2 - TRBV24-1 - 13 CATSESISYGYTF TGTGCCACCAGTGAGTCCATCAGCTATGGCTACACCTTC
TRBJ2-1 TRBD2 TRBV9 - 15 CASSLRDYLNNEQFF TGTGCCAGCAGCCTACGGGACTACCTTAACAATGAGCAGTTCTTC
TRBJ1-2 - TRBV7-9 few 14 CASSVPGEVYGYTF TGTGCCAGCAGCGTACCAGGGGAGGTCTATGGCTACACCTTC
TRBJ2-7 - TRBV27 - 14 CASSHQSDVVEQYF TGTGCCAGCAGCCACCAATCCGACGTAGTCGAGCAGTACTTC
TRBJ2-1 TRBD2 TRBV20-1 - 15 CSAEGRLAGVGEQFF TGCAGTGCTGAGGGACGACTAGCGGGAGTAGGTGAGCAGTTCTTC
TRBJ2-3 TRBD2 TRBV7-8 - 15 CANSLSSGTTDTQYF TGTGCCAACAGCTTGAGTAGCGGGACCACAGATACGCAGTATTTT
TRBJ2-6 - TRBV7-2 once 17 CASSLVAFPSGANVLTF TGTGCCAGCAGCTTAGTAGCGTTCCCCTCTGGGGCCAACGTCCTGACTTTC
TRBJ1-5 TRBD1 TRBV20-1 - 13 CSARRQGGQPQHF TGCAGTGCCCGGAGACAGGGAGGTCAGCCCCAGCATTTT
TRBJ1-1 TRBD1 TRBV2 - 13 CASSNPGTAKAFF TGTGCCAGCTCCAACCCCGGGACAGCAAAAGCTTTCTTT
TRBJ2-7 TRBD2 TRBV7-2 few 15 CASSLRSGSGREQYF TGTGCCAGCAGCTTGAGAAGCGGGAGTGGAAGGGAGCAGTACTTC
TRBJ1-2 - TRBV29-1 - 12 CSVPHQGSGYTF TGCAGCGTCCCGCACCAGGGAAGCGGCTACACCTTC
TRBJ2-3 - TRBV27 - 14 CASNVRGSTDTQYF TGTGCCAGCAATGTTCGGGGTAGCACAGATACGCAGTATTTT
TRBJ2-1 - TRBV7-3 - 13 CASSSNLGGVRFF TGTGCCAGCAGCTCAAATTTGGGTGGGGTGCGGTTCTTC
TRBJ2-1 TRBD2 TRBV25-1 - 14 CASRVSGDYNEQFF TGTGCCAGCAGAGTAAGCGGGGACTACAATGAGCAGTTCTTC
TRBJ1-2 TRBD1 TRBV4-2 few 14 CASSQYRGDYGYTF TGTGCCAGCAGCCAGTACAGGGGGGACTATGGCTACACCTTC
TRBJ2-3 - TRBV4-1 few 18 CASSQDQRQGVMADTQYF TGCGCCAGCAGCCAAGATCAAAGGCAGGGTGTTATGGCAGATACGCAGTATTTT
TRBJ1-1 - TRBV10-2 few 13 CASRETRNTEAFF TGCGCCAGCAGAGAGACACGGAACACTGAAGCTTTCTTT
TRBJ1-1 - TRBV6-1 - 14 CASSEAPGNTEAFF TGTGCCAGCAGTGAAGCGCCCGGGAACACTGAAGCTTTCTTT
TRBJ2-3 TRBD2 TRBV6-5 - 15 CASRGLAGGEDTQYF TGTGCCAGCAGGGGACTAGCGGGAGGAGAAGATACGCAGTATTTT
TRBJ2-2 - TRBV6-5 - 13 CASSDLSTGELFF TGTGCCAGCAGTGATCTGAGCACCGGGGAGCTGTTTTTT
TRBJ1-2 - TRBV7-2 few 13 CASTSGANYGYTF TGTGCCAGCACTTCGGGAGCCAACTATGGCTACACCTTC
TRBJ2-1 - TRBV20-1 once 12 CSARAQRNEQFF TGCAGTGCTAGAGCGCAGCGAAATGAGCAGTTCTTC
TRBJ2-1 TRBD2 TRBV9 many 16 CASSVRASGGQDEQFF TGTGCCAGCAGCGTAAGGGCTAGCGGGGGTCAGGATGAGCAGTTCTTC
TRBJ2-1 TRBD1 TRBV28 - 15 CASSTGQGGPNEQFF TGTGCCAGCAGCACGGGACAGGGAGGCCCCAATGAGCAGTTCTTC
TRBJ2-1 TRBD2 TRBV20-1 - 14 CSARKVAGGNEQFF TGCAGTGCTAGAAAGGTAGCGGGAGGGAATGAGCAGTTCTTC
TRBJ2-7 - TRBV5-5 - 14 CASSLQLGGYEQYF TGTGCCAGCAGCTTGCAGTTGGGGGGCTACGAGCAGTACTTC
TRBJ2-1 TRBD1 TRBV7-8 - 15 CASRLGQGFYNEQFF TGTGCCAGCAGGTTGGGACAGGGCTTCTACAATGAGCAGTTCTTC
TRBJ2-1 TRBD2 TRBV4-2 - 18 CASSPTSGRATRDNEQFF TGTGCCAGCAGCCCGACTAGCGGGAGGGCCACCCGGGATAATGAGCAGTTCTTC
TRBJ2-7 - TRBV29-1 many 13 CSVEEGRGYEQYF TGCAGCGTTGAAGAGGGAAGGGGCTACGAGCAGTACTTC
TRBJ2-2 TRBD2 TRBV24-1 few 20 CATSAFVGLAGVLNTGELFF TGTGCCACCAGTGCCTTCGTCGGACTAGCGGGAGTATTAAACACCGGGGAGCTGTTTTTT
TRBJ2-7 - TRBV24-1 - 13 CATSDLISYEQYF TGTGCCACCAGTGATTTGATTTCGTACGAGCAGTACTTC
TRBJ2-7 - TRBV29-1 - 13 CGVVGGPDYEQYF TGCGGCGTTGTTGGGGGCCCGGACTACGAGCAGTACTTC
TRBJ2-3 - TRBV29-1 - 13 CSSRPGMRNTQYF TGCAGCTCCAGACCCGGGATGCGTAATACGCAGTATTTT
TRBJ1-1 TRBD1 TRBV7-9 once 12 CAFKDRGLEAFF TGTGCCTTTAAGGACAGGGGGCTTGAAGCTTTCTTT
TRBJ1-1 - TRBV5-1 - 16 CASSLVGRGTNTEAFF TGCGCCAGCAGCTTGGTGGGTAGGGGGACGAACACTGAAGCTTTCTTT
TRBJ1-1 TRBD1 TRBV28 few 14 CATRQGPMNTEAFF TGTGCCACTAGACAGGGGCCTATGAACACTGAAGCTTTCTTT